Described below is a single TCR beta chain sequence and its context. This entry comes from a study of T cell changes during pregnancy in multiple sclerosis. The protocol was immunoSEQ multiplex PCR, while the TCRdb copy is restricted to in-frame clones and leaves out a portion. The sample includes some 120,000 clones, about 93% of them seen just once. The germline V and J ends were trimmed by 4 bases and 5 bases, with 9 bases remaining between them. The CDR3 spans 13 residues. Germline V gene sequence: CDR1 SGHTS, CDR2 YDEGEE. The sequencing used peripheral blood, collected before pregnancy. The receptor's source is a female donor with multiple sclerosis, enrolled in a pregnancy study. The chain recombines TRBV5-8 with TRBJ2-2; perhaps TRBD1 as D (6 bases). CDR3 sequence reads: CASSAQGTGELFF. Here the CDR3 DNA reads TGTGCCAGCAGCGCGCAGGGGACCGGGGAGCTGTTTTTT.